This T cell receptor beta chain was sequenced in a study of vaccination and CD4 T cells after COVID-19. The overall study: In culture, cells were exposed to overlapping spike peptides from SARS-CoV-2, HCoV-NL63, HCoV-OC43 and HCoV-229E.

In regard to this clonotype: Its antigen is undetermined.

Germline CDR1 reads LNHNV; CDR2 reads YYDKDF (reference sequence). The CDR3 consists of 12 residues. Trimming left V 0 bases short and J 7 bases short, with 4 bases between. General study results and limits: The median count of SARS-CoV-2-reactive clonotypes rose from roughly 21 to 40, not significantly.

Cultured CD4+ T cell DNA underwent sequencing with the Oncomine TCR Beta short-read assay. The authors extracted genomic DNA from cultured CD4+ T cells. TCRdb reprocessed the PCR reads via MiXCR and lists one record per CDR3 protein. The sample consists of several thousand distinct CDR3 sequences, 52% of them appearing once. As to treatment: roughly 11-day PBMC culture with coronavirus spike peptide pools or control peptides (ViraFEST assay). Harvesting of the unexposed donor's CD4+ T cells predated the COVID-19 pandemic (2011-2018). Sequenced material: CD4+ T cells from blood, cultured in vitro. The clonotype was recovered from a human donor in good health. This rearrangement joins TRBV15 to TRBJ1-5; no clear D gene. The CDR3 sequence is CATSRDFQPQHF. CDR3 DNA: TGTGCCACCAGCAGAGACTTCCAGCCCCAGCATTTT.